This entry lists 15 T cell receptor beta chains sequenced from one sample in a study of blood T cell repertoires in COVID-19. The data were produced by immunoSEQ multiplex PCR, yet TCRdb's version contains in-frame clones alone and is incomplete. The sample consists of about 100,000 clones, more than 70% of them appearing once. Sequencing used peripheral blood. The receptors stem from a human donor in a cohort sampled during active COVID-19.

For the CDR3, the DNA is TGTGCCAGCAGCACCACCCCTCAGACTAATGAAAAACTGTTTTTT. This sequence encodes CASSTTPQTNEKLFF. The rearrangement joins TRBV9 to TRBJ1-4; D call uncertain. CDR1 is SGDLS and CDR2 is YYNGEE in the germline V gene. V was clipped by 4 bases and J by 2 bases, with 12 bases between them. The CDR3 runs to 15 residues.

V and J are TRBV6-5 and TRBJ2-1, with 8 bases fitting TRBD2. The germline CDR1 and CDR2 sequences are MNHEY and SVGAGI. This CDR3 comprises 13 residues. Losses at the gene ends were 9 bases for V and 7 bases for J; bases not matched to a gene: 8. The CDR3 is CASQRTSLNEQFF. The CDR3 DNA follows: TGTGCCAGTCAACGGACTAGCCTAAATGAGCAGTTCTTC.

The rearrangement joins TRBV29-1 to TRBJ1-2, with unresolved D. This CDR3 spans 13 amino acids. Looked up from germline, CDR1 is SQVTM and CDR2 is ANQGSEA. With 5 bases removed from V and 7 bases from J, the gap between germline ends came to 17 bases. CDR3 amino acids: CSVTDTMAPGYTF. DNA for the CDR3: TGCAGCGTTACCGACACGATGGCCCCTGGCTACACCTTC.

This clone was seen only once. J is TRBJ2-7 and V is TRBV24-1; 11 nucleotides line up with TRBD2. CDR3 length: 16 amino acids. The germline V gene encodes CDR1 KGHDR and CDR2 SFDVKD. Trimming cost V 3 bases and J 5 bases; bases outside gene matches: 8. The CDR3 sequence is CATSDHSSGRLDEQYF. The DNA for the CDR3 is TGTGCCACCAGTGATCACTCTAGCGGGAGGCTCGACGAGCAGTACTTC.

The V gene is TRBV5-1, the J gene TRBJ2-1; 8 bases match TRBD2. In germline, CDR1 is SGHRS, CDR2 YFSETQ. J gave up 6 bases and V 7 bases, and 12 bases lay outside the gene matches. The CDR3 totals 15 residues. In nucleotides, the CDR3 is TGCGCCAGCTCAGTCCCCCGGCTAGCGGGCAATGAGCAGTTCTTC. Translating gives CASSVPRLAGNEQFF.

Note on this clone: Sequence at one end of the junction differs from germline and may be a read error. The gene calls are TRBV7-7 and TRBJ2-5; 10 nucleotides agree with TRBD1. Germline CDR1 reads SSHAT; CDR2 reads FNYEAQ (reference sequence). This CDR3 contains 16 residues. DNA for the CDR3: TGTGCTAGCAGCTTAGGGGGGACAGGGGCTCAAGAGACCCAGTACTTC. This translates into CASSLGGTGAQETQYF.

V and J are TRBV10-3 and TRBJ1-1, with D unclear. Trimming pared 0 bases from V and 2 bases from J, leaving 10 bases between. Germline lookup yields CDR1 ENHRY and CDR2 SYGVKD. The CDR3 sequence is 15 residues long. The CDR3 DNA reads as TGTGCCATCAGTGAGTCCCGACGGGGAAACACTGAAGCTTTCTTT. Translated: CAISESRRGNTEAFF.

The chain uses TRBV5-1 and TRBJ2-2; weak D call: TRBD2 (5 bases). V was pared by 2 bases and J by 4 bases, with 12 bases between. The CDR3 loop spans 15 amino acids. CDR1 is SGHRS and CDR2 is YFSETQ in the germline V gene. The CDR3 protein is CASSFSAGGTGELFF. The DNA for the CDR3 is TGCGCCAGCAGCTTTTCGGCCGGAGGCACCGGGGAGCTGTTTTTT.

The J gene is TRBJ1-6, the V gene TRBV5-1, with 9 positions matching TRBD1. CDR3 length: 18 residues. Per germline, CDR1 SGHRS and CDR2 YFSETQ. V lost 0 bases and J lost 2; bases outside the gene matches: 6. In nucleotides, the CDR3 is TGCGCCAGCAGCTTGGTAGGACAGGGGTGGCCCTATAATTCACCCCTCCACTTT. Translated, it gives CASSLVGQGWPYNSPLHF.

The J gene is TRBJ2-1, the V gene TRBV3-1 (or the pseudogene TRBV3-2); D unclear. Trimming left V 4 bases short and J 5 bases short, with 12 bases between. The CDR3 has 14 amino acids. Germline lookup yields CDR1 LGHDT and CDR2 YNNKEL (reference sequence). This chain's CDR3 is CASSLFSPDNEQFF. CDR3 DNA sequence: TGTGCCAGCAGCCTTTTCTCTCCCGACAATGAGCAGTTCTTC.

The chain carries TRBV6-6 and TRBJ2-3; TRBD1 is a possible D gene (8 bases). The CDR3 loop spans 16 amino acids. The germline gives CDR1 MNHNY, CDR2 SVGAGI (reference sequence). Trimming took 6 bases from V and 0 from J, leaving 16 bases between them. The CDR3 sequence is CASSPNRGGSTDTQYF. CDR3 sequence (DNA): TGTGCCAGCAGCCCCAACAGGGGGGGCAGCACAGATACGCAGTATTTT.

The CDR3 bases are TGTGCCAGCAGCCAAGGACAGGCCTCGGGAAAACTGTTTTTT. Amino acid sequence: CASSQGQASGKLFF. The chain is built from TRBV3-1 (or the pseudogene TRBV3-2) and TRBJ1-4, with D possibly matching TRBD1 (6 bases). V shed 1 base and J shed 10 bases, with 13 bases lying between them. Germline V gene sequence: CDR1 LGHDT, CDR2 YNNKEL (reference sequence). The length of the CDR3 is 14 residues.

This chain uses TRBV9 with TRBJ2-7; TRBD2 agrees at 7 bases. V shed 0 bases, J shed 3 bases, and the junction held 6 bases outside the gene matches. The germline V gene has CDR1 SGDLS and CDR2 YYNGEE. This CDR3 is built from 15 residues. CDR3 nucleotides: TGTGCCAGCAGCGTAGCTGAGTGGGAGGGCTACGAGCAGTACTTC. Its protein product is CASSVAEWEGYEQYF. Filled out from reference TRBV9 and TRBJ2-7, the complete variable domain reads DSGVTQTPKHLITATGQRVTLRCSPRSGDLSVYWYQQSLDQGLQFLIQYYNGEERAKGNILERFSAQQFPDLHSELNLSSLELGDSALYFCASSVAEWEGYEQYFGPGTRLTVT.

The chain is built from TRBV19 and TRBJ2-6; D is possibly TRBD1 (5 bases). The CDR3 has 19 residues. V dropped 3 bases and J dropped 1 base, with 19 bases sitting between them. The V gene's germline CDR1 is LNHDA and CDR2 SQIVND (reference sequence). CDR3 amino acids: CASSMIPVWQGSGANVLTF. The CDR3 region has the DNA TGTGCCAGTAGTATGATTCCGGTTTGGCAGGGATCTGGGGCCAACGTCCTGACTTTC.

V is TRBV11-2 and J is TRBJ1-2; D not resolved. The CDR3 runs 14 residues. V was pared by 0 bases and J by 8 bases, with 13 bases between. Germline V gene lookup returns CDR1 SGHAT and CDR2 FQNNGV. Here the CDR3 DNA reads TGTGCCAGCAGCTTAGACGCCAGCGTAAGAGGCTACACCTTC. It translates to CASSLDASVRGYTF.